This entry concerns a single TCR beta chain. One end of the junction varies from germline; a read error may be responsible. This CDR3 has 13 residues. Looked up from germline, CDR1 is DFQATT and CDR2 is SNEGSKA (reference sequence). The data stem from a study of blood T cells in healthy people across ages. The wider study: About one barcoded TCR beta cDNA was captured per two T cells.

The authors ran a second PCR of roughly 6 to 12 cycles using a sample-barcoded 5' primer and a J-beta primer mix. CDR3-containing paired-end reads numbering at least 2.5 million came from each sample. TCRdb called the 5' RACE reads again in MiXCR, with one record for every CDR3 protein. The table has approximately 600,000 distinct CDR3 sequences, approximately 50% seen once; the top ten hold approximately 37%. The sample taken for sequencing was blood. The chain is built from TRBV20-1 and TRBJ2-7; D is possibly TRBD1 (6 bases). TRBJ2-4 explains the end of the DNA better; the J call may be wrong. The sequence was collected from a man between 60 and 75 years old in good health. The CDR3 DNA reads as TGCAGTGCTGAGGGGGTGGCTAAAAGCATTCAGTACTTC. Protein: CSAEGVAKSIQYF.